This TCR beta chain stems from a study of T-cell reconstitution after alpha-beta-depleted transplantation in children (dated by TCRdb to 2016 to 2018). Describing the broader study: The study quantitatively tracked T-cell immune reconstitution after TCRalphabeta/CD19-depleted allogeneic hematopoietic cell transplantation in children using TCR repertoire profiling. Points the paper makes about the study in general: Hyperexpanded clone frequencies declined over subsequent months; after one year, T-cell counts and TCRbeta diversity were mostly attributed to newly produced T cells. The apparently early alphabetaT-cell count recovery about two months after transplant was reportedly dependent on only several hundred rapidly expanded clones derived from non-depleted graft cells. In some patients, high TCRbeta diversity at day 60 was attributed to recipient T cells and intrathymic progenitors that had survived conditioning.

This sample's treatment or condition label indicates: allogeneic hematopoietic cell transplantation with graft depleted of TCRalphabeta T cells and CD19 B cells. The transplant recipients were children given TCRalphabeta/CD19-depleted allogeneic hematopoietic cell grafts. The CDR3 measures 19 amino acids from cysteine to phenylalanine. The entry retains the CDR3 DNA only, 57 bases that are in frame from base 1. Looking up the germline V gene (reference sequence) yields CDR1 DFQATT and CDR2 SNEGSKA. The junction shows trimming of 0 bases on V and 5 bases on J, and the gene matches do not reach 13 bases of it. Receptor libraries were prepared by PCR. Sequenced on an Illumina HiSeq 2500. TCR library preparation used molecular barcoding, with unique molecular identifiers applied to normalize quantification of the TCRbeta repertoire. The public reads were reanalyzed by TCRdb: fastp trimming at Q25, MiXCR alignment, in-frame beta chains only. Records with the same CDR3 protein are collapsed into one entry carrying the most frequent genes and DNA. The sample includes 180,000 or so distinct CDR3 sequences, with roughly 6.3% observed a single time. In total, the top ten clones hold under 5% of the sample.

The table lists this clonotype with many counts. Its target antigen remains unknown. Per-base quality was not reported, and no clone a single base away is much larger than it. The input for sequencing was PBMCs, taken before TCRalphabeta/CD19-depleted stem cell transplant. The origin of this receptor is a girl under three years old with combined immunodeficiency, due to receive a stem cell transplant. The chain employs TRBV20-1 and TRBJ2-1; the central 13 bases match TRBD2. The bases read TGCAGTGCTAGAGATCGCGACAGACTAGCGGGAGGTAGCCACAATGAGCAGTTCTTC. Its coded protein is CSARDRDRLAGGSHNEQFF.